A selection of T cell receptor beta chains follows, all from one sample in a study of blood T cell repertoires in COVID-19. The method was immunoSEQ multiplex PCR; TCRdb's version includes in-frame clones alone and lacks a portion of them. Of 100,000 to 110,000 clones listed, around 88% are singletons. Material for sequencing was peripheral blood. These receptors came from a human donor in a cohort sampled during active COVID-19. CDR3s include the opening cysteine and the closing phenylalanine or tryptophan.

v_gene,j_gene,CDR3aa
TRBV10-1,TRBJ2-7,CASIGMPSYEQYF
TRBV7-3,TRBJ2-1,CASSLTHTTRNEQFF
TRBV15,TRBJ2-7,CATSGIIRGLPYEQYF
TRBV14,TRBJ1-4,CASSLGTGLVREKLFF
TRBV6-4,TRBJ2-3,CASSDQAGGPPDTQYF
TRBV5-1,TRBJ2-7,CASSWGTSGSYEQYF
TRBV12-3/TRBV12-4,TRBJ1-1,CASSPQVRTEAFF
TRBV11-2,TRBJ1-1,CASSLLDRNTEAFF
TRBV15,TRBJ2-3,CATSSYRGGLATDTQYF
TRBV5-3,TRBJ1-2,CARSLFRAGELGYTF